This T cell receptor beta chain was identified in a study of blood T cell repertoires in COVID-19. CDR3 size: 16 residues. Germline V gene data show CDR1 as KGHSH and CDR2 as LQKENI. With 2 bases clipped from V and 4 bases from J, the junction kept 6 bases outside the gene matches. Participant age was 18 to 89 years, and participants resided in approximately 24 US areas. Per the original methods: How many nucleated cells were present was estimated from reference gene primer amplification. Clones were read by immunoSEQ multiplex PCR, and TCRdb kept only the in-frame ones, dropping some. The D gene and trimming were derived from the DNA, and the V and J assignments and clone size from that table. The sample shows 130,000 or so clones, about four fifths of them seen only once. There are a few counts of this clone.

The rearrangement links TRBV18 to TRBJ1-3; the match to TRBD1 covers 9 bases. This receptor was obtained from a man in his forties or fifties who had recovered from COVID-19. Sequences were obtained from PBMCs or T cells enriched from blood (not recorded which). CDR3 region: CASSPAGQGSGNTIYF. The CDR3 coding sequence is TGTGCCAGCTCACCAGCGGGACAGGGATCAGGAAACACCATATATTTT.